These 21 T cell receptor beta chains were all obtained from the same sample, sequenced in a study of T cell responses to AZD1222 COVID-19 vaccine. TCRdb keeps only in-frame clones here, not all; method: immunoSEQ multiplex PCR. The sample gives some 86,000 clones, about nine tenths of which show up once; 6.9% is in the top ten. Sequenced material: peripheral blood, taken 28 days after the second AZD1222 dose. The receptors originated from an adult who received the AZD1222 COVID-19 vaccine.

This clone is a singleton in its sample. The V and J genes are TRBV6-1 and TRBJ2-5; TRBD1 aligns across 9 bases. Germline V lookup: CDR1 MNHNS, CDR2 SASEGT. The CDR3 length is 16 residues. The ends lost 3 bases at V and 5 bases at J; junction bases unmatched: 10. CDR3 nucleotides: TGTGCCAGCAGTGATCCGGGACAGGGTTTCGGGGAGACCCAGTACTTC. This sequence encodes CASSDPGQGFGETQYF.

The chain is built from TRBV18 and TRBJ1-6, with D perhaps TRBD1 (5 bases). Between the trimmed V and J ends, which lost 3 bases and 5 bases, there was a span of 5 bases. The CDR3 is made up of 13 amino acids. The germline gives CDR1 KGHSH, CDR2 LQKENI. CDR3 coding DNA: TGTGCCAGCTCACCGACAGATAATTCACCCCTCCACTTT. This translates into CASSPTDNSPLHF.

The chain combines TRBV7-8 with TRBJ1-1; D perhaps matches TRBD1 (6 bases). CDR3 length: 15 residues. V shed 4 bases and J shed 0 bases, with 12 bases lying between them. CDR1 and CDR2 from the germline V gene are SGHVS and FQNEAQ. CDR3 sequence: CASSYTSGVNTEAFF. CDR3 sequence (DNA): TGTGCCAGCAGCTACACGTCAGGGGTGAACACTGAAGCTTTCTTT. The full variable domain, in which reference TRBV7-8 and TRBJ1-1 provide the parts outside the CDR3, is GAGVSQSPRYKVAKRGQDVALRCDPISGHVSLFWYQQALGQGPEFLTYFQNEAQLDKSGLPSDRFFAERPEGSVSTLKIQRTQQEDSAVYLCASSYTSGVNTEAFFGQGTRLTVV.

The gene calls are TRBV14 and TRBJ2-3, with 12 bases lining up with TRBD2. Trimming took 5 bases from V and 1 from J; bases not matched to a gene: 7. CDR1 SGHDN and CDR2 FVKESK come from the germline V gene. The CDR3 runs 17 residues. This chain's CDR3 is CASSYLAGGYGTDTQYF. The CDR3 DNA follows: TGTGCCAGCAGCTATCTAGCGGGAGGGTACGGCACAGATACGCAGTATTTT.

J is TRBJ2-1 and V is TRBV3-1 (or the pseudogene TRBV3-2); either TRBD1 or TRBD2 may supply D (6 bases each). The V gene lost 2 bases and the J gene lost 2 bases, with 10 bases spanning the gap. The CDR3 is made up of 15 amino acids. CDR1 LGHDT and CDR2 YNNKEL come from the germline V gene (reference sequence). The CDR3: CASSQPGATYNEQFF. The CDR3 DNA sequence: TGTGCCAGCAGCCAACCGGGGGCTACCTACAATGAGCAGTTCTTC.

The chain links TRBV9 to TRBJ2-7, with TRBD2 matching over 7 bases. With 4 bases clipped from V and 5 bases from J, the junction kept 6 bases outside the gene matches. This CDR3 contains 13 residues. From germline, CDR1 is SGDLS and CDR2 YYNGEE. The chain's CDR3 is CASSSGGGDEQYF. For the CDR3, the DNA is TGTGCCAGCAGCTCGGGGGGTGGGGACGAGCAGTACTTC.

The V gene is TRBV4-1, the J gene TRBJ1-1, with 8 bases matching TRBD1. Germline V gene lookup returns CDR1 MGHRA and CDR2 YSYEKL. V gave up 0 bases and J gave up 0 bases; unmatched junction bases: 6. The CDR3 extends over 17 amino acids. The DNA of the CDR3 is TGCGCCAGCAGCCAAGAAGTCCGGACAGGGATGAACACTGAAGCTTTCTTT. Protein sequence: CASSQEVRTGMNTEAFF.

The V gene is TRBV12-3 or TRBV12-4, the J gene TRBJ1-3; D is unresolved. The CDR3 sequence is 13 residues long. The V and J ends lost 5 bases and 0 bases respectively, with 5 bases between them. In DNA form, the CDR3 reads TGTGCCAGCAGTGTATACTCTGGAAACACCATATATTTT. This translates into CASSVYSGNTIYF.

V and J are TRBV6-2 or TRBV6-3 and TRBJ2-1; 12 bases map to TRBD2. This CDR3 is 15 amino acids long. Per the germline V gene, CDR1 is MNHEY and CDR2 is SVGEGT. V lost 2 bases to trimming and J lost 7 bases; unmatched junction nucleotides: 3. The CDR3 DNA follows: TGTGCCAGCAGTTACGGACTAGCGGGATTTAATGAGCAGTTCTTC. Translated: CASSYGLAGFNEQFF.

This clone was seen only once. The chain has TRBV7-6 and TRBJ2-2; the match to TRBD2 covers 15 bases. In germline, CDR1 is SGHVS, CDR2 FNYEAQ. Trimming at V came to 3 bases and at J to 5 bases, leaving 1 base not matched to a gene. The CDR3 is 16 amino acids. The CDR3 DNA reads TGTGCCAGCAGCTTGGGGACTAGCGGGAGGACCGGGGAGCTGTTTTTT. This translates into CASSLGTSGRTGELFF.

The chain joins TRBV5-1 to TRBJ1-4, with D uncertain. The CDR3 contains 13 residues. V shed 0 bases and J shed 6 bases, with 6 bases lying between them. In germline, CDR1 is SGHRS, CDR2 YFSETQ. CDR3 region: CASSLGVDEKLFF. CDR3 DNA sequence: TGCGCCAGCAGCTTGGGTGTAGATGAAAAACTGTTTTTT.

The rearrangement joins TRBV28 to TRBJ1-2; D is possibly TRBD1 (6 bases). This CDR3 contains 14 residues. Germline V gene sequence: CDR1 MDHEN, CDR2 SYDVKM. Trimming pared 8 bases from V and 4 bases from J, leaving 17 bases between. The CDR3 protein is CASGMRGLIYGYTF. The CDR3 DNA follows: TGTGCCAGCGGTATGCGGGGGCTAATCTATGGCTACACCTTC.

The CDR3 region is CASSARTSGRRGNEQFF. The CDR3 DNA reads as TGTGCCAGCAGCGCACGGACTAGCGGGAGGCGGGGTAATGAGCAGTTCTTC. This chain uses TRBV7-2 with TRBJ2-1; 14 positions match TRBD2. CDR1 and CDR2 from the germline V gene are SGHTA and FQGNSA. The CDR3 consists of 17 residues. J was trimmed by 7 bases and V by 5 bases; bases with no gene match: 10.

This clone occurred once. This chain connects TRBV9 to TRBJ2-7, with D possibly being TRBD2 (6 bases). This CDR3 contains 14 residues. Germline CDR1 SGDLS, CDR2 YYNGEE. The V and J ends lost 0 bases and 3 bases respectively, with 10 bases between them. The CDR3 reads CASSVAGGGYEQYF. Here the CDR3 DNA reads TGTGCCAGCAGCGTAGCTGGGGGAGGCTACGAGCAGTACTTC.

The rearrangement links TRBV11-2 to TRBJ1-2; 7 positions agree with TRBD1. From germline, CDR1 is SGHAT and CDR2 FQNNGV. The CDR3 contains 13 residues. V dropped 3 bases and J dropped 3; count of bases not matched to a gene: 1. The CDR3 protein is CASSFQGDYGYTF. CDR3 coding DNA: TGTGCCAGCAGCTTCCAGGGGGACTATGGCTACACCTTC.

The gene calls are TRBV4-1 and TRBJ2-2; 9 bases match TRBD2. The germline V gene encodes CDR1 MGHRA and CDR2 YSYEKL. V lost 7 bases and J lost 4; bases outside the gene matches: 7. The CDR3 consists of 15 residues. The CDR3: CASTRTSDSTGELFF. The CDR3 region has the DNA TGCGCCAGCACGAGGACTAGCGATAGCACCGGGGAGCTGTTTTTT.

The CDR3 loop reads CASSERYGTVRPEAFF. In nucleotides, the CDR3 is TGTGCCAGCAGTGAACGTTACGGGACCGTCCGACCTGAAGCTTTCTTT. The V gene is TRBV6-1, the J gene TRBJ1-1, with TRBD1 as a possible D gene (5 bases). Trimming shortened V by 2 bases and J by 6 bases, and 19 bases separated the two germline ends. CDR1 MNHNS and CDR2 SASEGT come from the germline V gene. The CDR3 covers 16 residues.

The sample holds one count of this clone. The rearrangement uses TRBV3-1 (or the pseudogene TRBV3-2) and TRBJ2-1; 10 bases line up with TRBD2. The CDR3 runs to 17 residues. The germline CDR1 and CDR2 sequences are LGHDT and YNNKEL (reference sequence). The ends lost 1 base at V and 8 bases at J; junction bases unmatched: 11. CDR3 nucleotides: TGTGCCAGCAGCCAAGCTCTTCTAGCGGGAGTTGTGGATGAGCAGTTCTTC. This sequence encodes CASSQALLAGVVDEQFF.

This clone appeared once. The chain carries TRBV9 and TRBJ1-1; D remains unclear. Germline V gives CDR1 SGDLS, CDR2 YYNGEE. This CDR3 has 13 residues. Trimming took off 5 bases at V and 1 base at J, with 9 bases between the two ends. DNA for the CDR3: TGTGCCAGCAGTATGGCAAGGAACACTGAAGCTTTCTTT. It yields the protein CASSMARNTEAFF.

This chain uses TRBV7-9 with TRBJ1-4; a possible D gene is TRBD1 (5 bases). CDR3 length: 13 residues. V dropped 5 bases and J dropped 8 bases, with 12 bases sitting between them. CDR1 and CDR2 (germline): SEHNR, FQNEAQ (reference sequence). This CDR3 reads CASSLGTGEKLFF. For the CDR3, the DNA is TGTGCCAGCAGCCTCGGGACCGGAGAAAAACTGTTTTTT.

This clone was observed a few times. The rearrangement joins TRBV11-2 to TRBJ1-1; TRBD1 might be the D (6 bases). Germline loops: CDR1 SGHAT, CDR2 FQNNGV. Trimming stripped 7 bases from V and 2 bases from J, with 11 bases between. This CDR3 has 13 residues. This chain's CDR3 is CASIGTRNTEAFF. Written as DNA, the CDR3 is TGTGCCAGCATCGGGACAAGAAACACTGAAGCTTTCTTT.